A single sample is the source of the 16 T cell receptor beta chains below, sequenced in a study of blood T cells in healthy people across ages. A second PCR, run for about 7 to 11 cycles, used a sample-barcoded 5' primer plus a J-beta primer mix. In TCRdb, the 5' RACE reads were re-called with MiXCR into one record per CDR3 protein. The sample records about 930,000 distinct CDR3 sequences, about 29% being singletons. Another study also made use of these data, one on T cells of mothers and their children.

Sequenced material: blood. Receptors were obtained from a woman aged 40 to 50 in good health.

The chain uses TRBV12-3 or TRBV12-4 and TRBJ2-2, with 8 bases lining up with TRBD2. Trimming cost V 8 bases and J 4 bases; bases outside gene matches: 12. The CDR3 spans 16 residues. The CDR3 loop reads CASDLSSGGFTGELFF. The CDR3 coding sequence is TGTGCCAGCGATTTGTCCAGCGGGGGATTCACCGGGGAGCTGTTTTTT.

The genes are TRBV21-1 and TRBJ2-3. TRBV21-1 has pseudogene status. The CDR3 has 14 amino acids. The CDR3 nucleotides are TGTGCCAGCGGGAACCTGACACCCACAGATACGCAGTATTTT. Its translation: CASGNLTPTDTQYF.

This chain joins TRBV5-4 and TRBJ1-1; TRBD1 might be the D (5 bases). Trimming took 4 bases from V and 3 from J, leaving 28 bases between them. Germline V gene lookup returns CDR1 SGHNT and CDR2 YYREEE (reference sequence). The CDR3 sequence is 19 residues long. CDR3 in DNA: TGTGCCAGCAGCCGTCCCGAACCGGGACGGAGTCTCTGGGACACTGAAGCTTTCTTT. Translated, it gives CASSRPEPGRSLWDTEAFF.

This clonotype has more than one count but fewer than ten. At one of its ends the junction is not consistent with the germline gene, which may arise from a read error. The chain couples TRBV5-1 to TRBJ1-1, with D maybe TRBD1 (5 bases). Looked up from germline, CDR1 is SGHRS and CDR2 is YFSETQ. The CDR3 has 13 residues. CDR3 DNA sequence: TGCGCCAACAGCTTTGAGGGGAGGACTGAAGCTTTCTTT. Its protein product is CANSFEGRTEAFF.

This clonotype appeared many times. This chain links TRBV3-1 with TRBJ2-7; D might be TRBD1 (5 bases). V lost 1 base, J lost 6 bases, and 10 bases lay in between. The CDR3 totals 13 residues. Germline V lookup: CDR1 LGHDT, CDR2 YNNKEL (reference sequence). The CDR3 coding sequence is TGTGCCAGCAGCCAAGCACTTAGGGGCGAGCAGTACTTC. Translation: CASSQALRGEQYF.

The V call is TRBV30, the J call TRBJ2-1; 7 bases map to TRBD2. The ends lost 2 bases at V and 8 bases at J; junction bases unmatched: 6. This CDR3 region has 13 residues. In germline, CDR1 is GTSNPN, CDR2 SVGIG (reference sequence). This CDR3 reads CAWSSGTTDEQFF. CDR3 sequence (DNA): TGTGCCTGGAGTAGCGGGACGACGGATGAGCAGTTCTTC.

The rearrangement links TRBV7-8 to TRBJ1-5; 9 bases are a match to TRBD1. This CDR3 has 18 residues. Germline assignment: CDR1 SGHVS and CDR2 FQNEAQ. Unmatched junction bases numbered 9, after V lost 1 base and J lost 2 bases. CDR3 in amino acids: CASSLVYVGTGRNQPQHF. CDR3 DNA: TGTGCCAGCAGCTTAGTTTACGTAGGGACAGGGCGCAATCAGCCCCAGCATTTT.

Concerning this clonotype: One end of the junction fails to match germline, which may point to a read error. The gene calls are TRBV7-6 and TRBJ1-4; D not certain. CDR3 length: 15 residues. Germline V lookup: CDR1 SGHVS, CDR2 FNYEAQ. The CDR3 sequence is CASGLTTLTNEKLFF. The CDR3 region has the DNA TGTGCCAGCGGCTTGACGACGTTAACTAATGAAAAACTGTTTTTT.

This chain links TRBV20-1 with TRBJ1-1; no clear D. Germline lookup yields CDR1 DFQATT and CDR2 SNEGSKA (reference sequence). CDR3 size: 10 residues. Trimming shortened V by 6 bases and J by 5 bases, and 7 bases separated the two germline ends. CDR3 residues: CSAWETEAFF. CDR3 DNA sequence: TGCAGTGCCTGGGAGACTGAAGCTTTCTTT.

The chain joins TRBV28 to TRBJ1-1; D may be TRBD1 (5 bases). The V and J ends lost 8 bases and 3 bases respectively, with 10 bases between them. This CDR3 spans 12 amino acids. CDR1 is MDHEN, CDR2 SYDVKM, per germline. CDR3 DNA: TGTGCCAGCGGATCGGGGGACACTGAAGCTTTCTTT. Amino acid sequence: CASGSGDTEAFF.

The table lists this clonotype with a few counts. The chain combines TRBV7-3 with TRBJ1-5; no clear D. The germline V gene encodes CDR1 SGHTA and CDR2 FQGTGA. The V end lost 4 bases, the J end lost 1 base, and 11 bases lay between the germline ends. The CDR3 has 15 residues. The CDR3 here is CASSSQTQSNQPQHF. CDR3 DNA: TGTGCCAGCAGCTCCCAGACGCAGAGCAATCAGCCCCAGCATTTT.

The chain is built from TRBV7-2 and TRBJ1-6, with 7 nucleotides matching TRBD1. Germline values: CDR1 SGHTA, CDR2 FQGNSA. The length of the CDR3 is 15 residues. V shed 5 bases and J 7 bases; nucleotides not matched to a gene: 8. CDR3 region: CASSPETGRNSPLHF. DNA for the CDR3: TGTGCCAGCAGCCCCGAGACAGGGCGGAATTCACCCCTCCACTTT.

J is TRBJ2-3 and V is TRBV30, with a weak D call TRBD1 (5 bases). The CDR3 covers 13 residues. Germline V gene data show CDR1 as GTSNPN and CDR2 as SVGIG (reference sequence). Trimming left V 8 bases short and J 6 bases short, with 18 bases between. The CDR3 DNA follows: TGTGCCCGGAACCCAGGGTCCAAGGATACGCAGTATTTT. Encoded protein: CARNPGSKDTQYF.

This clonotype was counted many times. The chain joins TRBV28 to TRBJ1-2; no firm D call. Germline V CDR1 and CDR2: MDHEN, SYDVKM. With 5 bases removed from V and 0 bases from J, the gap between germline ends came to 7 bases. There are 13 residues in the CDR3. The CDR3 region has the DNA TGTGCCAGCAGTAGCCCAGCTAACTATGGCTACACCTTC. It yields the protein CASSSPANYGYTF.

This clonotype was recorded at least ten times. This chain connects TRBV12-3 or TRBV12-4 to TRBJ2-3; 9 bases fit TRBD1. V shed 7 bases and J 4 bases; nucleotides not matched to a gene: 6. The CDR3 length is 14 residues. The CDR3 loop is CASNRGQRADTQYF. The CDR3 nucleotides read TGTGCCAGCAACAGGGGGCAGAGGGCAGATACGCAGTATTTT.

About this clonotype itself: Since a much larger clone is just one base distant, this may be a read error. CDR3 nucleotide sequence: TGCAGCGGTGCGGAGACAGGGGACGAGCAGTACTTC. The encoded protein is CSGAETGDEQYF. The chain combines TRBV29-1 with TRBJ2-7, with TRBD1 identical over 8 bases. This CDR3 region has 12 residues. J lost 5 bases, V lost 7 bases, and 7 bases had no gene match. The germline V gene has CDR1 SQVTM and CDR2 ANQGSEA.